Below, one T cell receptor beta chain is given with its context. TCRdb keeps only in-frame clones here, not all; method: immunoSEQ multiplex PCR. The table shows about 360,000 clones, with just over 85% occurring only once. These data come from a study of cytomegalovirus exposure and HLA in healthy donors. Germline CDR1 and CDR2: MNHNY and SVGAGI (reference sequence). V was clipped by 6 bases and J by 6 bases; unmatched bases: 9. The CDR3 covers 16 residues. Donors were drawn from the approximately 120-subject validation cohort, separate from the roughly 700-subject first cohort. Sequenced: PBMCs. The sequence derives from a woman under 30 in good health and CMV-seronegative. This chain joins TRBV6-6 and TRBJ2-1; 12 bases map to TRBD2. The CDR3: CASSLEGTSGSNEQFF. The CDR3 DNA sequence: TGTGCCAGCAGCCTTGAGGGGACTAGCGGGTCCAATGAGCAGTTCTTC.